There are many counts of the clone carrying this T cell receptor (beta chain). These data originate in a study of CD8 T cells in ankylosing spondylitis. Looked up from germline, CDR1 is MNHEY and CDR2 is SMNVEV (reference sequence). The CDR3 contains 16 residues. The trim removed 4 bases at V and 8 bases at J, leaving 8 bases unmatched. As the method for making TCR beta libraries, quantitative 5'-RACE with molecular barcodes was used. TCRdb itself ran the 5' RACE reads through MiXCR, one entry per CDR3 protein. The sample has 350,000 or so distinct CDR3 sequences, 11% seen once; the top ten hold roughly 9.2%.

This TCR derives from a female donor with ankylosing spondylitis or in good health (not recorded which). The rearrangement links TRBV27 to TRBJ2-1; 13 bases are a match to TRBD2. Sequenced input: blood, either unsorted or a sorted T cell fraction (not recorded which). This CDR3 reads CASSSATSGGIHEQFF. CDR3 in DNA: TGTGCCAGCAGTTCCGCGACTAGCGGGGGGATTCATGAGCAGTTCTTC.